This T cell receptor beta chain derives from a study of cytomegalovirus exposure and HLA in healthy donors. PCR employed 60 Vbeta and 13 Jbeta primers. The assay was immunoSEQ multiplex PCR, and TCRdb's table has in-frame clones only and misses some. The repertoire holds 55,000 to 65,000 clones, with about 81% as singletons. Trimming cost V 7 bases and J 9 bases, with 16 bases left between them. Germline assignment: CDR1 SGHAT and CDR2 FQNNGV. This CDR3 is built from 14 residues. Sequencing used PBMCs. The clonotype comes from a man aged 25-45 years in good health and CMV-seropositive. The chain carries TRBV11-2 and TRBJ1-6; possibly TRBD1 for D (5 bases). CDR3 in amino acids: CASTLGEGFSPLHF. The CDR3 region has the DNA TGTGCCAGCACCCTAGGGGAGGGTTTTTCACCCCTCCACTTT.